What follows is one T cell receptor beta chain and its context. Its antigen is as yet unknown. The CDR3 length is 14 residues. Germline V gene sequence: CDR1 SGDLS, CDR2 YYNGEE. TCR beta cDNA was generated via 5'RACE template switching incorporating UMIs. No DNA is given; TCRdb re-called the 5' RACE reads and lists each CDR3 protein once. This repertoire includes 300,000 to 450,000 distinct CDR3 sequences. The data originate from a study of T cells expressing NK-cell markers. Study context: Obtained from sorted CD3+CD56+NKG2C+, CD3+CD56+NKG2C- and CD3+CD56-NKG2C+ T cells were the TCR beta repertoires. Eight donors were sequenced, of whom seven were HCMV-seropositive, while the remaining one was HCMV-seronegative. The study, taken as a whole, reports: Among CD8+ T cells from about six donors, dominant NKG2C+ clonotypes accounted for roughly 1.0-7.0%.

Sequenced sample: blood T cells: a sorted CD56 or NKG2C T cell subset, CD4+ or CD8+ T cells, or bulk PBMC T cells (not recorded which). This chain connects TRBV9 to TRBJ2-1; TCRdb designates TRBD1, a call that cannot be tested without DNA. This TCR was recovered from a man aged 18-69 years in good health. The CDR3 here is CASGSSDRRDEQFF.